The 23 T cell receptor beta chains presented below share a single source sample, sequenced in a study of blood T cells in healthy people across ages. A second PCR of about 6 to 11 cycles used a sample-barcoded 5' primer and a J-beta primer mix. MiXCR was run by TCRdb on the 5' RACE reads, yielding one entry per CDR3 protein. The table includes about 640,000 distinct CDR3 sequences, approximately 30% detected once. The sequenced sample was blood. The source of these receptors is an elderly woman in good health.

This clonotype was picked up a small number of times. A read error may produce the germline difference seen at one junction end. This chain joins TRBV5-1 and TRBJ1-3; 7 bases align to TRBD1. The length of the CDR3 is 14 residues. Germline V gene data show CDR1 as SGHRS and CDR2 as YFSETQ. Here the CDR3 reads CASSEGATGNTIYF. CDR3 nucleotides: TGCGCCAGCAGCGAGGGGGCGACTGGGAACACCATATATTTT.

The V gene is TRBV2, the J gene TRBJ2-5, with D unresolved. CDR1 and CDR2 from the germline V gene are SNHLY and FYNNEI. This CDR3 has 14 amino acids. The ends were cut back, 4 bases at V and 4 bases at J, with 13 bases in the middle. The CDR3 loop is CASSVSASAETQYF. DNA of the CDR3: TGTGCCAGCAGTGTATCGGCGTCGGCAGAGACCCAGTACTTC.

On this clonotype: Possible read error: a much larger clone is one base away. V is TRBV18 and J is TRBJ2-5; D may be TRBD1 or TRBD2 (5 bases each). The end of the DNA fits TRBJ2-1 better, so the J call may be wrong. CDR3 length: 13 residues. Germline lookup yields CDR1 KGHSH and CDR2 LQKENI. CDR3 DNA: TGTGCCAGCTCACCGCCGAGGGGTGAGACCCAGTTCTTC. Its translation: CASSPPRGETQFF.

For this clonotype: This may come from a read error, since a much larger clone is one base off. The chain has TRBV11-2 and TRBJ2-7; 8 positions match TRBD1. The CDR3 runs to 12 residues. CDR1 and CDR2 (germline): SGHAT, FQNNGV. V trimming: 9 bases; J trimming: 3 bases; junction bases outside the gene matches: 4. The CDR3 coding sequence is TGTGCCAGGCGACAGGGGAACTACGAGCAGTACTTC. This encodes CARRQGNYEQYF.

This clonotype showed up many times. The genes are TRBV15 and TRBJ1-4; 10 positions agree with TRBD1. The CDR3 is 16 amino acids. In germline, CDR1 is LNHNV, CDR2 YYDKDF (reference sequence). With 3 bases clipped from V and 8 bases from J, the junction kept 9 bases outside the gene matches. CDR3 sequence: CATSRTPGTGEEKLFF. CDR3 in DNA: TGTGCCACCAGCAGGACACCCGGGACAGGGGAAGAAAAACTGTTTTTT. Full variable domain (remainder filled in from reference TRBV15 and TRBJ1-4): DAMVIQNPRYQVTQFGKPVTLSCSQTLNHNVMYWYQQKSSQAPKLLFHYYDKDFNNEADTPDNFQSRRPNTSFCFLDIRSPGLGDTAMYLCATSRTPGTGEEKLFFGSGTQLSVL.

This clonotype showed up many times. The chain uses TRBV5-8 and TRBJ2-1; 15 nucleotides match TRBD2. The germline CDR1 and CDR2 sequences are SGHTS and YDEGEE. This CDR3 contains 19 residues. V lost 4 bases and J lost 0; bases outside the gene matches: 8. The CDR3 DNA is TGTGCCAGCAGCCCTGGGGGACTAGCGGGGGGTAGCTCCTACAATGAGCAGTTCTTC. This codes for CASSPGGLAGGSSYNEQFF.

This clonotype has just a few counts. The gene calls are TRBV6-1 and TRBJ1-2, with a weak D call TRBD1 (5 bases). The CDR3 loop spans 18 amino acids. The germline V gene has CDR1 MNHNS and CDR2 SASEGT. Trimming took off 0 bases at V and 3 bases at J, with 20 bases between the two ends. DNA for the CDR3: TGTGCCAGCAGTGAAGCAAGTCCTTGGGGGTCCGTCGACTATGGCTACACCTTC. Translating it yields CASSEASPWGSVDYGYTF.

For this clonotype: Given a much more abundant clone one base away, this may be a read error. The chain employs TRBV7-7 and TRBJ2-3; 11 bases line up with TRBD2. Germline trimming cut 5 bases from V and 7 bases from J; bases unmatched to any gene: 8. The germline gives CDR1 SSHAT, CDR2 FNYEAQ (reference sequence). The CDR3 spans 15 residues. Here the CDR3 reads CASSPTSGGSYTQYF. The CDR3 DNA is TGTGCCAGCAGCCCAACTAGCGGGGGTTCATATACGCAGTATTTT. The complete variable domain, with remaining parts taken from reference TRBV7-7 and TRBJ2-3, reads GAGVSQSPRYKVTKRGQDVTLRCDPISSHATLYWYQQALGQGPEFLTYFNYEAQPDKSGLPSDRFSAERPEGSISTLTIQRTEQRDSAMYRCASSPTSGGSYTQYFGPGTRLTVL.

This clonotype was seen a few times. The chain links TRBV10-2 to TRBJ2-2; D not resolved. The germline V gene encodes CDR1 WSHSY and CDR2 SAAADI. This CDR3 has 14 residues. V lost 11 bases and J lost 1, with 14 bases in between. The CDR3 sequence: CAGAENLNTGELFF. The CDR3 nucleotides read TGCGCCGGCGCGGAGAACCTGAACACCGGGGAGCTGTTTTTT.

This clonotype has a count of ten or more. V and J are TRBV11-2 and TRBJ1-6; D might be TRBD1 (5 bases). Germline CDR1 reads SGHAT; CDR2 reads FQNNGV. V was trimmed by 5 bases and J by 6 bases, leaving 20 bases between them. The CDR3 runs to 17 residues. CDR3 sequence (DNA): TGTGCCAGCAGCGCCCCGGCAGGGCCGAAACCTAATTCACCCCTCCACTTT. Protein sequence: CASSAPAGPKPNSPLHF.

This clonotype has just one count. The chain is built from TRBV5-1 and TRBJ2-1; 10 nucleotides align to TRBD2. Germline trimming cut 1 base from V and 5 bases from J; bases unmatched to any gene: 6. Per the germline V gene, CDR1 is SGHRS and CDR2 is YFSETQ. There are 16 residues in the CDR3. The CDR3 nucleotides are TGCGCCAGCAGCTTGCATGGACTAGCGGAGAACAATGAGCAGTTCTTC. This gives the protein CASSLHGLAENNEQFF.

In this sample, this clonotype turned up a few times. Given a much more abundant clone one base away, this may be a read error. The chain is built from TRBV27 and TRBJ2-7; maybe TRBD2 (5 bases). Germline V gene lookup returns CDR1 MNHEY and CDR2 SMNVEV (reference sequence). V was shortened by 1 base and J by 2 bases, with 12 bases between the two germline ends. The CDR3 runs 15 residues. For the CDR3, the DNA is TGTGCCAGCAGTTTATGGAGGACCCCTGCCTACGAGCAGTACTTC. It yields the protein CASSLWRTPAYEQYF.

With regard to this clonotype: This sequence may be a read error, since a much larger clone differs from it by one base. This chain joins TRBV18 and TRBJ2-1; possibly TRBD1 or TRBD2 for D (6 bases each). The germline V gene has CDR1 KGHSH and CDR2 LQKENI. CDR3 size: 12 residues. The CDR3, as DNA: TGTGCCGGCTCTCCCAGGGGAGGTGAGCAGTTCTTC. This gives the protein CAGSPRGGEQFF.

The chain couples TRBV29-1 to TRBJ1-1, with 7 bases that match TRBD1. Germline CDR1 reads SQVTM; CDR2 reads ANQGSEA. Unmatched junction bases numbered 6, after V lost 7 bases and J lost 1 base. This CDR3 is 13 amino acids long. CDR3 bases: TGCAGCGAAAGGACAGGACCGAACACTGAAGCTTTCTTT. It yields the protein CSERTGPNTEAFF. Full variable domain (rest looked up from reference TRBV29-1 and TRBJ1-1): SAVISQKPSRDICQRGTSLTIQCQVDSQVTMMFWYRQQPGQSLTLIATANQGSEATYESGFVIDKFPISRPNLTFSTLTVSNMSPEDSSIYLCSERTGPNTEAFFGQGTRLTVV.

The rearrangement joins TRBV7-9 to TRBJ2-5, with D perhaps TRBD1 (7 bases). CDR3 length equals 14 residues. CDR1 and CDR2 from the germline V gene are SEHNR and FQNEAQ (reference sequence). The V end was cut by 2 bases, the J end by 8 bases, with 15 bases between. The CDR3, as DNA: TGTGCCAGCAGCTTACTCCAGGGGGGAGAAACCCAGTACTTC. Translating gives CASSLLQGGETQYF. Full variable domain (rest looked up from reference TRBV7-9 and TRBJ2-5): DTGVSQNPRHKITKRGQNVTFRCDPISEHNRLYWYRQTLGQGPEFLTYFQNEAQLEKSRLLSDRFSAERPKGSFSTLEIQRTEQGDSAMYLCASSLLQGGETQYFGPGTRLLVL.

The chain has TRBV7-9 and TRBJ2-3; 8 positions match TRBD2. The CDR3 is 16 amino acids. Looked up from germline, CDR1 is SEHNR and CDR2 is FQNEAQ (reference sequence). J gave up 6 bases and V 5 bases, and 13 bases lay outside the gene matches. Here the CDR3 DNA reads TGTGCCAGCAGCCCCCCAACTAGCGGCGGCCCGGATACGCAGTATTTT. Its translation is CASSPPTSGGPDTQYF.

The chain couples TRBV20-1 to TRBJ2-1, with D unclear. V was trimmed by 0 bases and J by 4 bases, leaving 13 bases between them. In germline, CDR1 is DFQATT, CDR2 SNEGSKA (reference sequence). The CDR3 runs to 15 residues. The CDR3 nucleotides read TGCAGTGCTAGAGATAGTCAACCTCGATACAATGAGCAGTTCTTC. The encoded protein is CSARDSQPRYNEQFF.

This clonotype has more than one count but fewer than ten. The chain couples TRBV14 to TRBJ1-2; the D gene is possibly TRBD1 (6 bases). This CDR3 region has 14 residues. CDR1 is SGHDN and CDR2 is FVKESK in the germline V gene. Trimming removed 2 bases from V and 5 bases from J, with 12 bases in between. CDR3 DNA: TGTGCCAGCAGCCAAAGTTGGCAGGGGTATGGCTACACCTTC. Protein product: CASSQSWQGYGYTF.

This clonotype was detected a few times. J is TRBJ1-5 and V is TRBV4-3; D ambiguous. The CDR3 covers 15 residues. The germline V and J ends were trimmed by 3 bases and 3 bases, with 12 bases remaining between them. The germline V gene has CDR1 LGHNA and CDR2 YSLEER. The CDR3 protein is CASSHDMSDNQPQHF. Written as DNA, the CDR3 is TGCGCCAGCAGCCATGATATGTCAGACAATCAGCCCCAGCATTTT.

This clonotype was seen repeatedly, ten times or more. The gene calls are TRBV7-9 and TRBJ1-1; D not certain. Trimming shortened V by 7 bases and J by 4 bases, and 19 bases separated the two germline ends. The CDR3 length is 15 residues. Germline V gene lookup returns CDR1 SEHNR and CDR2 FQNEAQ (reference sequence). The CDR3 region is CASTPAGFLTTEAFF. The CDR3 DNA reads TGTGCCAGCACCCCAGCTGGGTTCCTGACCACTGAAGCTTTCTTT.

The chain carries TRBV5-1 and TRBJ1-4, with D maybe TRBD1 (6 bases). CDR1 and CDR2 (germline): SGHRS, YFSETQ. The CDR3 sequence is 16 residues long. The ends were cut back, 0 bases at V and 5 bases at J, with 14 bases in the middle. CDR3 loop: CASSLEPVRGNEKLFF. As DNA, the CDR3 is TGCGCCAGCAGCTTGGAGCCAGTGAGGGGGAATGAAAAACTGTTTTTT.

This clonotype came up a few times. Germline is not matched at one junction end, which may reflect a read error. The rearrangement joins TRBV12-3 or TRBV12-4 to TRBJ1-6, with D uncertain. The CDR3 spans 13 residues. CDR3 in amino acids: CASSSRIDSPPHF. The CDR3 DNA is TGTGCCAGCAGTTCACGAATCGATTCACCCCCCCACTTT.

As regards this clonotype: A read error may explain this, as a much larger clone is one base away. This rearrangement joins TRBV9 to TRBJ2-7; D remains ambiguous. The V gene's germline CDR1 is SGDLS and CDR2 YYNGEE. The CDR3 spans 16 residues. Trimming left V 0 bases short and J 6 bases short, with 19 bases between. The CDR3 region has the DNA TGTGCCAGCAGCGTAGCCCTGGGCGCTCGGTCGATCGAGCAGTACTTC. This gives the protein CASSVALGARSIEQYF.